This TCR beta chain was recorded in a study of blood T cells in healthy people across ages (dated by TCRdb to about 2015). Background on the whole study: Template switching captured roughly one uniquely barcoded TCR beta cDNA molecule per two T cells in model experiments. The study measured age-related changes in TCR beta repertoire diversity using deep sequencing normalized with unique cDNA molecular identifiers. The study analyzed two additional independent replicas of 1 million unique cDNA reads from the same blood draw for two donors, one aged 18 to 29 and one aged 80 or older. To avoid experimental bias, donors of different ages were randomly spread across the sequencing lanes. Four age groups were formed from the donors: young (average 16 years), middle-aged (approximately 39), aged (around 68) and long-lived (82).

Libraries were built with 5' RACE. The listed sequencing device is Illumina HiSeq 2500. A second roughly 6 to 12 cycle PCR used a sample-barcoded 5' primer and a J-beta primer mix. A unique molecular identifier was introduced onto each TCR beta cDNA molecule by a template-switch 5' adaptor carrying 12 random nucleotides. At least 2.5 million CDR3-containing paired-end reads were obtained from each sample. All of the RNA was converted into first-strand cDNA using the Mint cDNA synthesis kit, with a TRBC-specific oligonucleotide serving as the primer. Following uracil-DNA glycosylase treatment, all cDNA underwent a first 18-cycle PCR with the universal primers M1SS and BC2_uni_R. The original methods were these. Each sample was normalized by randomly selecting 1 million high-quality reads, each carrying a distinct molecular identifier. Reads sharing molecular identifiers were discarded rather than binned into consensus sequences. MiTCR, set to a Q25 quality threshold and the strictest error-elimination algorithm, was used for CDR3 identification, clonotype clustering and error correction. A nonparametric unseen species model with Euler transformation was used to estimate a lower bound on total TCR beta diversity. Through fastp at Q25 and MiXCR, TCRdb rebuilt clones from the public reads, retaining in-frame beta chains. Rows with one shared CDR3 protein collapse into an entry with the most common genes and DNA. The V and J calls and clone size come from TCRdb's table, not from the authors' own analysis. For this sample there are about 1.1 million distinct CDR3 sequences; 35% to 40% appear just once. Clones ranked in the top ten supply around 13% of the sample.

Findings and caveats that apply to the study as a whole: Because donor CMV infection status was unknown, age-related changes in expanded clonotypes were potentially confounded. Estimates of total diversity based on one million sequenced T cells were considered lower bounds and underestimates. Compared with the aged group, more naive CD4+ T cells, fewer expanded clones and increased TCR diversity were shown by the long-lived group, suggesting age selection. Observed TCR beta diversity per million T cells fell roughly linearly with age, and a significant reduction was already apparent by age approximately 40. Since profiling was done on bulk unsorted PBMCs, naive and antigen-experienced compartments could not be conclusively compared. There was a strong correlation between observed TCR beta diversity and the percentage of naive T cells measured by flow cytometry.

The donors were 40 or so Caucasian individuals from Russia, aged about 6 to 95 years, who were systemically healthy. Around 10 milliliters of peripheral blood were collected from each donor into EDTA-treated Vacutainer tubes. Ficoll-Paque density-gradient centrifugation was used to isolate PBMCs, with at least 6 million per sample. Total RNA was extracted from PBMCs with Trizol reagent, with at least 6 micrograms obtained per sample. For every donor, flow cytometry on a PBMC aliquot measured the percentage of naive CD45RAhigh/CD27high T cells. From cysteine to phenylalanine, the CDR3 is 11 amino acids long. The DNA shown is the 33-base CDR3, in frame from base 1. Trimming removed 6 bases from V and 5 bases from J, leaving 10 bases between the germline ends. As encoded in the germline V gene, CDR1 is SQVTM while CDR2 is ANQGSEA. This clonotype was counted a few times. Its antigen is not yet known. No base qualities exist here, and no much larger clone lies one base off it.

This clonotype was obtained from a man between 18 and 35 years old in good health. Material: blood. The chain joins TRBV29-1 to TRBJ1-2; 5 matching bases give a weak D call of TRBD1. The sequenced DNA is TGCAGCGTCGGACATGATTATGGCTACACCTTC. Its product reads: CSVGHDYGYTF.